This TCR beta chain was documented in a study of blood T cell repertoires in COVID-19. Across the whole study: Sites across the United States, Italy and Spain contributed samples from acute and convalescent COVID-19. Sources were T cells, B-cell-depleted T cells, or PBMCs; the material itself was cDNA or gDNA.

Original handling: Counts of nucleated cells, estimated from reference gene primer amplification, were obtained. Sequenced by immunoSEQ multiplex PCR; TCRdb stores in-frame clones only, minus some. Clone size and the V and J calls come from that table; the DNA yielded D and trimming. The repertoire holds roughly 90,000 clones, with roughly 80% as singletons. Germline V gives CDR1 SNHLY, CDR2 FYNNEI. With 8 bases removed from V and 2 bases from J, the gap between germline ends came to 14 bases. The CDR3 runs to 14 residues. V usage is TRBV2 and J usage is TRBJ2-3, with a weak D call TRBD1 (5 bases). The TCR originated in a woman aged 70-85 years with acute or convalescent COVID-19. Sequences were obtained from peripheral blood. CDR3 in DNA: TGTGCCAGCTCTGATGGACAACCCACAGATACGCAGTATTTT. Protein sequence: CASSDGQPTDTQYF.